This entry lists 8 T cell receptor beta chains sequenced from one sample in a study of blood T cell repertoires in COVID-19. The repertoire was sequenced with immunoSEQ multiplex PCR; TCRdb's copy has only in-frame clones and lacks some. The data hold approximately 230,000 clones, with approximately 83% observed a single time. The sample comprised peripheral blood. Receptors were obtained from an elderly man with acute or convalescent COVID-19.

This chain joins TRBV5-6 and TRBJ2-4; 7 bases agree with TRBD1. The germline gives CDR1 SGHDT, CDR2 YYEEEE. The CDR3 sequence is 16 residues long. V lost 3 bases and J lost 5; bases outside the gene matches: 11. DNA for the CDR3: TGTGCCAGCAGCTACTATCGACAGGGATCCCAAAACATTCAGTACTTC. Its protein product is CASSYYRQGSQNIQYF.

The chain recombines TRBV19 with TRBJ2-7; 11 bases match TRBD1. V gave up 6 bases and J gave up 1 base; unmatched junction bases: 5. The CDR3 covers 15 residues. CDR1 and CDR2 (germline): LNHDA, SQIVND (reference sequence). CDR3 sequence (DNA): TGTGCCAGTAGCGGACAGGGGGCGGGATCCTACGAGCAGTACTTC. Translating gives CASSGQGAGSYEQYF.

The sample holds one count of this clone. V is TRBV18 and J is TRBJ2-2; 7 nucleotides match TRBD1. This CDR3 region has 17 residues. In germline, CDR1 is KGHSH, CDR2 LQKENI. With V trimmed by 2 bases and J by 0 bases, 6 bases remained unmatched. CDR3 protein: CASSPGYRGANTGELFF. The CDR3 DNA is TGTGCCAGCTCACCAGGGTACAGGGGCGCGAACACCGGGGAGCTGTTTTTT.

The rearrangement joins TRBV5-6 to TRBJ1-6; TRBD1 matches at 11 bases. Germline lookup yields CDR1 SGHDT and CDR2 YYEEEE. The CDR3 has 14 residues. Trimming removed 7 bases from V and 7 bases from J; junction bases left unmatched: 4. The CDR3 DNA sequence: TGTGCCAGCGGGGACAGGGGGTCAAATTCACCCCTCCACTTT. This translates into CASGDRGSNSPLHF.

The DNA for the CDR3 is TGTGCCACCAGCAGCTCCCGTTATCAGCCCCAGCATTTT. Translated: CATSSSRYQPQHF. The V call is TRBV15, the J call TRBJ1-5; no reliable D call. The V end was cut by 3 bases, the J end by 5 bases, with 8 bases between. The length of the CDR3 is 13 residues. Germline CDR1 and CDR2: LNHNV and YYDKDF (reference sequence). Filled out from reference TRBV15 and TRBJ1-5, the complete variable domain reads DAMVIQNPRYQVTQFGKPVTLSCSQTLNHNVMYWYQQKSSQAPKLLFHYYDKDFNNEADTPDNFQSRRPNTSFCFLDIRSPGLGDTAMYLCATSSSRYQPQHFGDGTRLSIL.

The rearrangement uses TRBV27 and TRBJ2-2; 8 nucleotides agree with TRBD1. Unmatched junction bases numbered 12, after V lost 5 bases and J lost 4 bases. The CDR3 sequence is 17 residues long. Germline V gene sequence: CDR1 MNHEY, CDR2 SMNVEV (reference sequence). The DNA of the CDR3 is TGTGCCAGCAGTCCGACCCGCGGGACAGGAGGCACCGGGGAGCTGTTTTTT. It specifies CASSPTRGTGGTGELFF.

The V gene is TRBV3-1 (or the pseudogene TRBV3-2), the J gene TRBJ2-1, with 9 nucleotides matching TRBD2. The V gene's germline CDR1 is LGHDT and CDR2 YNNKEL (reference sequence). CDR3 size: 16 residues. With V trimmed by 0 bases and J by 7 bases, 7 bases remained unmatched. CDR3 nucleotide sequence: TGTGCCAGCAGCCAAGATAGCGGGAGTACCAGGAATGAGCAGTTCTTC. This codes for CASSQDSGSTRNEQFF.

The CDR3 nucleotides are TGTGCCAGTTCTTCTGACAGGTTTGAGCAGTTCTTC. Its protein is CASSSDRFEQFF. The chain couples TRBV3-1 (or the pseudogene TRBV3-2) to TRBJ2-1; TRBD1 is a possible D gene (6 bases). The germline V gene has CDR1 LGHDT and CDR2 YNNKEL (reference sequence). The CDR3 sequence is 12 residues long. V was pared by 9 bases and J by 9 bases, with 15 bases between.